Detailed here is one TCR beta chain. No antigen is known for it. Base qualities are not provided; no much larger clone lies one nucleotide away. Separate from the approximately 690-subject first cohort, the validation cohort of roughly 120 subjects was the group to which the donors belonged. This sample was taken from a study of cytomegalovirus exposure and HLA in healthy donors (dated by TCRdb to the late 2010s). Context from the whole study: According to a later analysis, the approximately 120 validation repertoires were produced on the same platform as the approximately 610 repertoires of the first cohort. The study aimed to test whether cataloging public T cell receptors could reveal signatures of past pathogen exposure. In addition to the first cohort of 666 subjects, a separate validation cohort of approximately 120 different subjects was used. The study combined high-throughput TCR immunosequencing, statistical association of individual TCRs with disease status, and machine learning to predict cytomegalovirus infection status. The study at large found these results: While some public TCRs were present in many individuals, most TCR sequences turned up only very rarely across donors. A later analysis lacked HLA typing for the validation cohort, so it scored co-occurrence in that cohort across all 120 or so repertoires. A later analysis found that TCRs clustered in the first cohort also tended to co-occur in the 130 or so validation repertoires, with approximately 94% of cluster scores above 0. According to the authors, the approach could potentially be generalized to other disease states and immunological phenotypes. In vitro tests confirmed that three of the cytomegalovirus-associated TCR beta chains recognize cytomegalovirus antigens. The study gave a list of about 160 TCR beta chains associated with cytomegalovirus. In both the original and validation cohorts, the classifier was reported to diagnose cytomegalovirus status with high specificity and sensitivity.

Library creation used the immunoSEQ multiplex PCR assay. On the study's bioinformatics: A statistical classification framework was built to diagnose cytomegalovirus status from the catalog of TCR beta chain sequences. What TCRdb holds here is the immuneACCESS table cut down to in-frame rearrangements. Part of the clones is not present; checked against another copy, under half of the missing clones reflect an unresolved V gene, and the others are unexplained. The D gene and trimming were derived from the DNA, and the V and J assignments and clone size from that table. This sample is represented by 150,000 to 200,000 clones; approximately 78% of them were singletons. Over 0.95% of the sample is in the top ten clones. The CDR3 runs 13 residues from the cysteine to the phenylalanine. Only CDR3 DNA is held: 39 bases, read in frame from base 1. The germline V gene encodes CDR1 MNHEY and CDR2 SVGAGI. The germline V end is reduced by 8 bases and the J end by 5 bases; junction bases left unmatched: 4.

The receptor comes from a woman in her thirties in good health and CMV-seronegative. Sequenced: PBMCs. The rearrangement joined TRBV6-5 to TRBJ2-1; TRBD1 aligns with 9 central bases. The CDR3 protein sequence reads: CASRDRENNEQFF. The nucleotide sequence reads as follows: TGTGCCAGCCGGGACAGGGAGAACAATGAGCAGTTCTTC.